Below, 27 T cell receptor beta chains from the same sample are listed, as sequenced in a study of cytomegalovirus exposure and HLA in healthy donors (dated by TCRdb to 2015 to 2018). The library was obtained by the immunoSEQ multiplex PCR assay. TCRdb took this table from immuneACCESS and kept in-frame rearrangements with V and J called. Such tables lack part of the clones; where checked against another copy, unresolved V genes explain under half of the gap, and the rest is unexplained. This sample comprises 100,000 to 120,000 clones, roughly 90% of them detected only once. The ten largest clones capture over 1.3% of the sample. Specimen: PBMCs. The receptors were sampled from a woman aged 30 to 39 in good health and CMV-seropositive.

Only a few counts were recorded for this clone. V and J are TRBV19 and TRBJ2-7; TRBD2 matches at 11 bases. CDR1 is LNHDA and CDR2 is SQIVND in the germline V gene (reference sequence). The CDR3 totals 15 residues. The V and J ends lost 5 bases and 0 bases, in that order; junction bases with no gene match: 3. The CDR3 coding sequence is TGTGCCAGTAGTCTCGGGACTAGCGGCTCCTACGAGCAGTACTTC. It translates to CASSLGTSGSYEQYF.

The CDR3 protein is CASSVGVGEALETQYF. CDR3 nucleotide sequence: TGTGCCAGCAGCGTAGGGGTAGGGGAAGCGCTAGAGACCCAGTACTTC. The chain is built from TRBV9 and TRBJ2-5; a weak D match, TRBD1 (5 bases). V was shortened by 0 bases and J by 4 bases, with 16 bases between the two germline ends. Germline assignment: CDR1 SGDLS and CDR2 YYNGEE. This CDR3 spans 16 amino acids.

This chain connects TRBV10-3 to TRBJ2-1; D remains ambiguous. The CDR3 extends over 13 amino acids. Deletions cut 7 bases from V and 9 bases from J, with 16 bases between. Germline lookup yields CDR1 ENHRY and CDR2 SYGVKD. Here the CDR3 DNA reads TGTGCCATCACCAGCGAAGAGTTTAGTGAGCAGTTCTTC. It specifies CAITSEEFSEQFF.

This clone was counted a few times. The rearrangement uses TRBV9 and TRBJ2-2, with 9 nucleotides matching TRBD1. The J segment lost 4 bases and the V segment lost 1 base, leaving 2 bases of the junction unmatched. The germline V gene has CDR1 SGDLS and CDR2 YYNGEE. The CDR3 spans 15 residues. Here the CDR3 DNA reads TGTGCCAGCAGCGTATGGGACAGGGCCACCGGGGAGCTGTTTTTT. Translation: CASSVWDRATGELFF.

The chain combines TRBV29-1 with TRBJ2-7; 7 bases match TRBD2. CDR1 SQVTM and CDR2 ANQGSEA come from the germline V gene. This CDR3 is 14 amino acids long. V lost 4 bases, J lost 7 bases, and 13 bases stayed unmatched. Here the CDR3 reads CSVVTRDYEGEQYF. CDR3 DNA: TGCAGCGTTGTGACCCGGGACTATGAGGGGGAGCAGTACTTC.

Details on this clone: The same CDR3 can be traced to other DNA sequences in this sample. This chain connects TRBV2 to TRBJ2-2; no reliable D call. Trimming shortened V by 4 bases and J by 8 bases, and 5 bases separated the two germline ends. The V gene's germline CDR1 is SNHLY and CDR2 FYNNEI. CDR3 length: 11 residues. The CDR3 is CASSVSGELFF. For the CDR3, the DNA is TGTGCCAGCAGTGTTTCTGGGGAGCTGTTTTTT.

The chain uses TRBV5-4 and TRBJ1-1; no clear D gene. CDR1 and CDR2 from the germline V gene are SGHNT and YYREEE (reference sequence). This CDR3 has 13 amino acids. V was shortened by 4 bases and J by 4 bases, with 11 bases between the two germline ends. The chain's CDR3 is CASSGVRGTEAFF. CDR3 sequence (DNA): TGTGCCAGCAGCGGCGTCCGGGGCACTGAAGCTTTCTTT. The full variable domain, with the rest looked up from reference TRBV5-4 and TRBJ1-1, is ETGVTQSPTHLIKTRGQQVTLRCSSQSGHNTVSWYQQALGQGPQFIFQYYREEENGRGNFPPRFSGLQFPNYSSELNVNALELDDSALYLCASSGVRGTEAFFGQGTRLTVV.

The gene calls are TRBV5-1 and TRBJ2-3, with unresolved D. The CDR3 is 15 residues long. CDR1 and CDR2 (germline): SGHRS, YFSETQ. Trimming removed 0 bases at V and 2 bases at J, with 10 bases between. The CDR3 reads CASSLARKYTDTQYF. The CDR3 DNA is TGCGCCAGCAGCTTGGCGCGGAAGTACACAGATACGCAGTATTTT.

This clone was seen ten or more times. The DNA for the CDR3 is TGTGCCAGCAGCTTAGGGGGGGACTCCTACGAGCAGTACTTC. This codes for CASSLGGDSYEQYF. J is TRBJ2-7 and V is TRBV11-3; TRBD2 is a possible D gene (6 bases). This CDR3 has 14 residues. In germline, CDR1 is SGHNT, CDR2 YENEEA. Trimming cost V 1 base and J 0 bases, with 7 bases left between them. Full variable domain (remainder filled in from reference TRBV11-3 and TRBJ2-7): EAGVVQSPRYKIIEKKQPVAFWCNPISGHNTLYWYLQNLGQGPELLIRYENEEAVDDSQLPKDRFSAERLKGVDSTLKIQPAELGDSAVYLCASSLGGDSYEQYFGPGTRLTVT.

The genes are TRBV2 and TRBJ2-1, with TRBD2 matching 11 bases. Germline CDR1 SNHLY, CDR2 FYNNEI. This CDR3 contains 17 residues. Trimming cost V 9 bases and J 0 bases; bases outside gene matches: 10. CDR3 residues: CASFWLAGGSSYNEQFF. The CDR3 DNA follows: TGTGCCAGTTTTTGGCTAGCGGGGGGCAGCTCCTACAATGAGCAGTTCTTC.

The chain employs TRBV4-1 and TRBJ2-2, with 12 nucleotides matching TRBD2. CDR1 is MGHRA and CDR2 is YSYEKL in the germline V gene. This CDR3 region has 16 residues. V shed 4 bases and J 0 bases; nucleotides not matched to a gene: 0. This CDR3 reads CASSRLAGANTGELFF. CDR3 bases: TGCGCCAGCAGCCGACTAGCGGGGGCGAACACCGGGGAGCTGTTTTTT.

This clone has only a few counts. This chain links TRBV5-1 with TRBJ2-7; TRBD1 matches at 10 bases. Trimming took 2 bases from V and 2 from J; bases not matched to a gene: 4. The CDR3 runs to 15 residues. Germline V gene lookup returns CDR1 SGHRS and CDR2 YFSETQ. The CDR3 DNA reads TGCGCCAGCAGCTTTCATGGACAGGGGGCCTACGAGCAGTACTTC. This encodes CASSFHGQGAYEQYF.

The chain links TRBV15 to TRBJ1-2; 8 nucleotides agree with TRBD1. Per germline, CDR1 LNHNV and CDR2 YYDKDF (reference sequence). Trimming removed 5 bases from V and 7 bases from J; junction bases left unmatched: 9. CDR3 length equals 14 residues. Here the CDR3 DNA reads TGTGCCACCAGCGTAGAGGGAACAGGGGGTGGCTACACCTTC. It specifies CATSVEGTGGGYTF.

The chain couples TRBV5-4 to TRBJ2-1; maybe TRBD2 (5 bases). The CDR3 runs to 15 residues. Per germline, CDR1 SGHNT and CDR2 YYREEE (reference sequence). Trimming cost V 0 bases and J 9 bases, with 16 bases left between them. CDR3 nucleotides: TGTGCCAGCAGCTTGGCCAGGAGGTCAGGTTTTGAGCAGTTCTTC. Translated: CASSLARRSGFEQFF.

This clone was detected once. This sequence joins TRBV11-3 and TRBJ2-3; unclear D gene. The V end lost 1 base, the J end lost 5 bases, and 7 bases lay between the germline ends. This CDR3 spans 13 amino acids. The germline V gene has CDR1 SGHNT and CDR2 YENEEA. CDR3: CASSLGRKDTQYF. CDR3 nucleotide sequence: TGTGCCAGCAGCTTAGGGCGGAAAGATACGCAGTATTTT. The whole variable domain, remainder taken from reference TRBV11-3 and TRBJ2-3, is EAGVVQSPRYKIIEKKQPVAFWCNPISGHNTLYWYLQNLGQGPELLIRYENEEAVDDSQLPKDRFSAERLKGVDSTLKIQPAELGDSAVYLCASSLGRKDTQYFGPGTRLTVL.

The rearrangement links TRBV6-5 to TRBJ1-5; 7 nucleotides agree with TRBD1. V shed 4 bases, J shed 0 bases, and the junction held 3 bases outside the gene matches. The germline CDR1 and CDR2 sequences are MNHEY and SVGAGI. CDR3 length: 15 amino acids. In nucleotides, the CDR3 is TGTGCCAGCAGTTCGGGACAGTTTAGCAATCAGCCCCAGCATTTT. Its translation is CASSSGQFSNQPQHF.

The chain is built from TRBV7-3 and TRBJ2-1; D might be TRBD2 (6 bases). Germline V gene data show CDR1 as SGHTA and CDR2 as FQGTGA. The V end was cut by 1 base, the J end by 4 bases, with 11 bases between. The CDR3 has 15 amino acids. CDR3 residues: CASSLNKEGYNEQFF. For the CDR3, the DNA is TGTGCCAGCAGCTTAAATAAGGAGGGGTACAATGAGCAGTTCTTC.

The V gene is TRBV5-6, the J gene TRBJ2-2; D is undetermined. Trimming removed 1 base at V and 1 base at J, with 5 bases between. Germline CDR1 SGHDT, CDR2 YYEEEE. The CDR3 contains 14 residues. The CDR3 nucleotides are TGTGCCAGCAGCTTGTTATGGAACACCGGGGAGCTGTTTTTT. It codes for CASSLLWNTGELFF.

This sequence joins TRBV7-2 and TRBJ2-7, with 10 bases aligning to TRBD1. CDR1 is SGHTA, CDR2 FQGNSA, per germline. The CDR3 sequence is 15 residues long. J lost 1 base, V lost 5 bases, and 5 bases had no gene match. The CDR3 loop is CASSEGTGVSYEQYF. CDR3 sequence (DNA): TGTGCCAGCAGCGAAGGGACAGGGGTTTCCTACGAGCAGTACTTC.

The rearrangement links TRBV2 to TRBJ2-2; 12 bases line up with TRBD1. Trimming removed 6 bases from V and 6 bases from J; junction bases left unmatched: 5. CDR3 length equals 15 residues. Germline CDR1 reads SNHLY; CDR2 reads FYNNEI. For the CDR3, the DNA is TGTGCCAGCAGGGGGGACAGGGGGCGTTCCGGGGAGCTGTTTTTT. Translated, it gives CASRGDRGRSGELFF. Filled out from reference TRBV2 and TRBJ2-2, the complete variable domain reads EPEVTQTPSHQVTQMGQEVILRCVPISNHLYFYWYRQILGQKVEFLVSFYNNEISEKSEIFDDQFSVERPDGSNFTLKIRSTKLEDSAMYFCASRGDRGRSGELFFGEGSRLTVL.

The genes are TRBV5-1 and TRBJ2-5; 11 nucleotides line up with TRBD2. Germline CDR1 reads SGHRS; CDR2 reads YFSETQ. V lost 0 bases, J lost 5 bases, and 9 bases stayed unmatched. The CDR3 loop spans 17 amino acids. This CDR3 is CASSLAGTSGYTETQYF. The DNA for the CDR3 is TGCGCCAGCAGCTTGGCCGGGACTAGCGGTTACACGGAGACCCAGTACTTC.

About this clone: Other nucleotide sequences in the sample specify the same CDR3. This chain joins TRBV5-1 and TRBJ2-1; TRBD2 matches at 11 bases. Germline-derived CDR1 and CDR2 are SGHRS and YFSETQ. Trimming cost V 3 bases and J 3 bases; bases outside gene matches: 2. The CDR3 runs to 15 residues. This CDR3 is CASSSGTSGYNEQFF. CDR3 DNA: TGCGCCAGCAGCTCGGGGACTAGCGGCTACAATGAGCAGTTCTTC.

V gene TRBV28 combines with J gene TRBJ2-4, with a possible D match to TRBD2 (6 bases). This CDR3 is built from 16 residues. Germline V lookup: CDR1 MDHEN, CDR2 SYDVKM. V shed 10 bases and J shed 0 bases, with 19 bases lying between them. This chain's CDR3 is CATSTPWDLAKNIQYF. The CDR3 region has the DNA TGTGCCACCTCTACCCCATGGGACTTAGCCAAAAACATTCAGTACTTC.

The rearrangement uses TRBV6-1 and TRBJ1-5, with D tentatively TRBD1 (5 bases). Germline V gene lookup returns CDR1 MNHNS and CDR2 SASEGT. The V and J ends lost 3 bases and 1 base respectively, with 10 bases between them. The CDR3 sequence is 15 residues long. The CDR3 sequence is CASSDQGQSNQPQHF. The CDR3 DNA follows: TGTGCCAGCAGTGACCAGGGTCAGAGCAATCAGCCCCAGCATTTT.

This clone was counted between two and nine times. This chain links TRBV19 with TRBJ1-4, with D tentatively TRBD1 (6 bases). Trimming stripped 10 bases from V and 11 bases from J, with 32 bases between. Germline CDR1 is LNHDA and CDR2 is SQIVND (reference sequence). The CDR3 contains 17 residues. The CDR3 spells CATAYKGGSNRAGKLFF. CDR3 bases: TGTGCCACCGCGTATAAAGGGGGATCTAACAGGGCTGGGAAACTGTTTTTT.

The gene calls are TRBV15 and TRBJ1-4; D unresolved. The V and J ends lost 5 bases and 4 bases respectively, with 11 bases between them. The CDR3 consists of 14 residues. CDR1 and CDR2 (germline): LNHNV, YYDKDF (reference sequence). The CDR3 DNA sequence: TGTGCCACCAGCCCACGACGGAGTAATGAAAAACTGTTTTTT. Its translation is CATSPRRSNEKLFF.

V is TRBV27 and J is TRBJ1-2, with D maybe TRBD1 (6 bases). V was pared by 6 bases and J by 0 bases, with 14 bases between. Germline loops: CDR1 MNHEY, CDR2 SMNVEV (reference sequence). The CDR3 length is 15 residues. CDR3 residues: CASSYGQPANYGYTF. CDR3 bases: TGTGCCAGCAGCTACGGACAGCCAGCTAACTATGGCTACACCTTC.